This TCR beta chain was sequenced for a study of blood T cells in healthy people across ages. In germline, CDR1 is SGDLS, CDR2 YYNGEE. Between the trimmed V and J ends, which lost 1 base and 11 bases, there was a span of 21 bases. The CDR3 spans 15 residues. The second PCR ran roughly 7 to 11 cycles with a sample-barcoded 5' primer and J-beta primers. TCRdb reprocessed the 5' RACE reads with MiXCR, giving one entry per CDR3 protein. The data contain some 900,000 distinct CDR3 sequences, around 46% of them singletons. The sequenced material came from blood. The V and J genes are TRBV9 and TRBJ2-5; D is perhaps TRBD1 or TRBD2 (6 bases each). This sequence originates from a young man in good health. This chain's CDR3 is CASSVLAGAGNEQYF. In DNA, the CDR3 is TGTGCCAGCAGCGTATTAGCAGGGGCGGGGAATGAGCAGTACTTC.